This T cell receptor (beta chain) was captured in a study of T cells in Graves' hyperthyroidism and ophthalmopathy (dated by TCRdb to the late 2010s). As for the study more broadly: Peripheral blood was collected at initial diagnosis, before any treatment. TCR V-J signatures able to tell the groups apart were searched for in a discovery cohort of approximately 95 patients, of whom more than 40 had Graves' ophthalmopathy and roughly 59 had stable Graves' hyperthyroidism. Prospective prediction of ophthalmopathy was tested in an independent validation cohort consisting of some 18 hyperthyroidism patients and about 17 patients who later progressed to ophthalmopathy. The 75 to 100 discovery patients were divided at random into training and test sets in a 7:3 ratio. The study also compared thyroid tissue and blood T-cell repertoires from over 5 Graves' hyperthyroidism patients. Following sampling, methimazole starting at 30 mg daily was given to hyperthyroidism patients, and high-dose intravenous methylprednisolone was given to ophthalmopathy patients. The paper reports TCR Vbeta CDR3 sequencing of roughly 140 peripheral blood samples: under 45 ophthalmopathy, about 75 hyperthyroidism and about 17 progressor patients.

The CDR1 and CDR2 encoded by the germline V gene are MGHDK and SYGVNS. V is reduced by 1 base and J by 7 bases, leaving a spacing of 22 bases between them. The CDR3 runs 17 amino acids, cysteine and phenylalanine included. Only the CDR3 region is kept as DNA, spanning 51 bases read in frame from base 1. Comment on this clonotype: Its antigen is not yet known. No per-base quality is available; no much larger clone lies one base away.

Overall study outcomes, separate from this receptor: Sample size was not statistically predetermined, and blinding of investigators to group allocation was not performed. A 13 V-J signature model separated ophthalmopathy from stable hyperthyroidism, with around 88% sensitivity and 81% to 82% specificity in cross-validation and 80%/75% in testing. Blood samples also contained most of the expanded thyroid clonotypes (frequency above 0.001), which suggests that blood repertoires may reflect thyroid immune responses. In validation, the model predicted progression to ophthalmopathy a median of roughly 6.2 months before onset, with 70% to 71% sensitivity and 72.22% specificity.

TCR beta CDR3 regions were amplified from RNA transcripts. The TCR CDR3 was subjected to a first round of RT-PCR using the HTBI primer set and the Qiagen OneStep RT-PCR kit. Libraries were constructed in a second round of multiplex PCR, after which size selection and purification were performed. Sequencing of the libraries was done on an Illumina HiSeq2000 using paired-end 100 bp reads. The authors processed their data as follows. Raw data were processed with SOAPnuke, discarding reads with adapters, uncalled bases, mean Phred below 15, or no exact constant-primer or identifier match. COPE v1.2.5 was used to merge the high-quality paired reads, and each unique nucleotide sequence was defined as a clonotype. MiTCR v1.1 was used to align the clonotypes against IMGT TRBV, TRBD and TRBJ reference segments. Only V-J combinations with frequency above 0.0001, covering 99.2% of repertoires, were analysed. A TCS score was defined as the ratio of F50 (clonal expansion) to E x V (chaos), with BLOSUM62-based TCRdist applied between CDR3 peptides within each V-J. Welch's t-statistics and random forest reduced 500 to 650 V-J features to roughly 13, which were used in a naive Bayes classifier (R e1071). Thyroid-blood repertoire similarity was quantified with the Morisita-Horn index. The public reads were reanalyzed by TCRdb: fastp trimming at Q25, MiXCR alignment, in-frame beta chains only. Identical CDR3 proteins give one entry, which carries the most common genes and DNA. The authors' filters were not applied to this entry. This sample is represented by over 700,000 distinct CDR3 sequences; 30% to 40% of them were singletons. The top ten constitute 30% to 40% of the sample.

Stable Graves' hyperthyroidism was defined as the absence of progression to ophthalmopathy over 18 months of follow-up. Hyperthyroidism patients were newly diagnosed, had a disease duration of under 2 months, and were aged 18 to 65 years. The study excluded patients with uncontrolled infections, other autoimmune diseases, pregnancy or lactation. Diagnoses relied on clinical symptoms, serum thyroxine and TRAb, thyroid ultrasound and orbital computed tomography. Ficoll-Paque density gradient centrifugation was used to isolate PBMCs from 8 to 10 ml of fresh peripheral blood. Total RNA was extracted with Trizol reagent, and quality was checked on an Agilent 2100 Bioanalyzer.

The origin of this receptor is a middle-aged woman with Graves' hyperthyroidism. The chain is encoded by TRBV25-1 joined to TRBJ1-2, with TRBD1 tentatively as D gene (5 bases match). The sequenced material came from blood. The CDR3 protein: CASSELVGTRGYGGYTF. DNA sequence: TGTGCCAGCAGTGAATTAGTAGGGACGAGGGGCTACGGTGGCTACACCTTC.